This TCR beta chain was profiled in a study of blood T cell repertoires in COVID-19 (dated by TCRdb to the early 2020s). Concerning the study at large: The collaborator samples originated in the United States, Italy and Spain and spanned the acute and convalescent phases of COVID-19. A de-identified subject ID, COVID-19 status, age in years and sex were almost always included in the sample metadata. The prospective study material was composed of cDNA or gDNA derived from T cells, B-cell-depleted T cells, or PBMCs. Samples came from the ongoing ImmuneRACE study (first 160 participants) plus 1,254 subjects from 6 global collaborators. The dataset comprised deeply sampled blood TCRbeta repertoires from subjects exposed to, actively infected with, or recovered from COVID-19. Where HLA class I and class II types were available, the types were taken from metadata supplied by the sample provider, not from assay-based typing. A freely available public database, intended as a resource for researchers studying the immune response to SARS-CoV-2, is where the repertoires were released.

Remarks on this clone: Its binding antigen is unknown. Qualities for individual bases were not recorded, and no much larger clone is one base off.

The immunoSEQ Assay, a bias-controlled multiplex PCR, was used to amplify TCRbeta CDR3 regions from genomic DNA. Turning to the authors' computational methods: Within the assay, amplification of reference gene primers was used to estimate how many nucleated cells each sample contained. To quantify the absolute abundance of each unique TCRbeta CDR3 rearrangement, sequence reads were collapsed and filtered. Productive Simpson clonality was computed per sample as the square root of Simpson's diversity index over productive rearrangements. TCRdb re-hosts the immuneACCESS table, in-frame sequences only. Its copies lack some clones; in the studies checked, an unresolved V gene accounts for under half of them, and the cause for the rest is not known. The D gene and trimming were derived from the DNA, and the V and J assignments and clone size from that table. The sample includes roughly 430,000 clones, with approximately 86% observed a single time. Approximately 2% of the sample belongs to the ten largest clones.

In the germline V gene (reference sequence), CDR1 corresponds to LNHDA and CDR2 to SQIVND. Unmatched junction bases come to 5, with V trimmed by 4 bases and J by 2 bases. The CDR3 spans 15 residues, from the cysteine through the phenylalanine. Of the read, only the CDR3 DNA is kept; its 45 bases are in frame from base 1. Participants in the prospective study were aged roughly 18 to 90 years, lived in more than 20 United States geographic areas, and enrolled through a virtual design. In the prospective study, participants were assigned to cohorts based on the clinical history participants reported in a screening survey and a study questionnaire. Each participant in the prospective study had whole blood, serum and a nasopharyngeal or oropharyngeal swab collected by mobile phlebotomists. Over a roughly 2-month period, participants in the prospective study had the option of providing additional blood draws and questionnaires. Prospective study blood samples were shipped either frozen or at room temperature before DNA extraction.

Study-wide conclusions, independent of this receptor: The amount of clinical and demographic metadata varied by source and participant and was provided uncurated.

This receptor chain uses TRBV19 and TRBJ1-2, and TRBD1 aligns with 9 junction nucleotides. The sample consisted of PBMCs or T cells enriched from blood (not recorded which). The sequence derives from a woman aged 40-49 years with acute COVID-19. The CDR3 region reads CASSTGTGRNYGYTF. The nucleotides read TGTGCCAGTAGTACAGGGACAGGGAGGAACTATGGCTACACCTTC.